The 17 T cell receptor beta chains below all came from one sample that was sequenced in a study of blood T cell repertoires in COVID-19. This table comes from immunoSEQ multiplex PCR, and its TCRdb copy is limited to in-frame clones, with some not included. The sample records approximately 89,000 clones, 90% to 95% being singletons. The sample taken for sequencing was peripheral blood. The receptors shown here come from a human donor with active COVID-19. The donor label of this sample is uncertain.

The chain has TRBV5-6 and TRBJ1-1; TRBD1 matches 7 bases. Losses at the gene ends were 2 bases for V and 1 base for J; bases not matched to a gene: 5. Per germline, CDR1 SGHDT and CDR2 YYEEEE. The CDR3 has 15 residues. The CDR3 DNA sequence: TGTGCCAGCAGCTTTGGTTACAGGGGGAACACTGAAGCTTTCTTT. Residues: CASSFGYRGNTEAFF.

This chain connects TRBV6-2 or TRBV6-3 to TRBJ2-2, with TRBD2 matching over 8 bases. The CDR3 has 16 amino acids. J lost 3 bases, V lost 6 bases, and 9 bases had no gene match. Germline V gives CDR1 MNHEY, CDR2 SVGEGT. The CDR3 DNA follows: TGTGCCAGCAGCCCTCCGGGACTAGGAGACACCGGGGAGCTGTTTTTT. Protein: CASSPPGLGDTGELFF.

The V gene is TRBV6-2 or TRBV6-3, the J gene TRBJ2-3, with 7 bases matching TRBD1. The CDR3 has 17 residues. CDR1 MNHEY and CDR2 SVGEGT come from the germline V gene. Trimming cost V 2 bases and J 3 bases; bases outside gene matches: 11. This CDR3 reads CASSYPLGGARTDTQYF. The DNA of the CDR3 is TGTGCCAGCAGTTACCCCCTAGGGGGCGCCCGGACAGATACGCAGTATTTT.

This clone showed up just once. The chain is built from TRBV19 and TRBJ1-1; 7 nucleotides line up with TRBD1. CDR1 and CDR2 from the germline V gene are LNHDA and SQIVND (reference sequence). The CDR3 is 14 residues long. V trimming: 5 bases; J trimming: 1 base; junction bases outside the gene matches: 4. The CDR3 DNA sequence: TGTGCCAGTAGTCTCCGGACAGGGAACACTGAAGCTTTCTTT. Translated, it gives CASSLRTGNTEAFF.

The rearrangement uses TRBV5-1 and TRBJ1-4; D is ambiguous. CDR1 SGHRS and CDR2 YFSETQ come from the germline V gene. Trimming removed 4 bases from V and 0 bases from J, with 10 bases in between. This CDR3 is 15 amino acids long. The CDR3, as DNA: TGCGCCAGCAGCGAAAAGAGTTCAACTAATGAAAAACTGTTTTTT. This translates into CASSEKSSTNEKLFF.

This clone was detected once. This sequence joins TRBV5-4 and TRBJ2-2; D may be TRBD1 (5 bases). The CDR3 is made up of 15 amino acids. In germline, CDR1 is SGHNT, CDR2 YYREEE (reference sequence). Trimming removed 4 bases at V and 4 bases at J, with 14 bases between. The CDR3: CASSAAGRGTGELFF. The CDR3 DNA sequence: TGTGCCAGCAGCGCCGCAGGGCGCGGCACCGGGGAGCTGTTTTTT.

The chain is built from TRBV6-6 and TRBJ2-2; D perhaps matches TRBD1 (5 bases). Germline lookup yields CDR1 MNHNY and CDR2 SVGAGI (reference sequence). This CDR3 spans 15 amino acids. V was pared by 2 bases and J by 4 bases, with 11 bases between. The CDR3 loop reads CASSYLPQGTGELFF. The CDR3 coding sequence is TGTGCCAGCAGTTACCTCCCTCAGGGCACCGGGGAGCTGTTTTTT.

The rearrangement links TRBV12-5 to TRBJ2-7, with D unresolved. CDR3 length: 11 amino acids. Trimming took 3 bases from V and 6 from J, leaving 6 bases between them. CDR1 is LGHNT, CDR2 FRNRAP, per germline. CDR3 DNA sequence: TGTGCTAGTGGTTTTGGGCGCGAGCAGTACTTC. Translating it yields CASGFGREQYF.

This chain links TRBV5-1 with TRBJ1-5; perhaps TRBD1 as D (6 bases). This CDR3 spans 15 amino acids. CDR1 and CDR2 from the germline V gene are SGHRS and YFSETQ. The V gene lost 4 bases and the J gene lost 2 bases, with 13 bases spanning the gap. The CDR3 sequence: CASSPGTSGNQPQHF. DNA for the CDR3: TGCGCCAGCAGCCCCGGGACATCCGGCAATCAGCCCCAGCATTTT.

This chain uses TRBV7-9 with TRBJ1-6; 10 bases align to TRBD1. The CDR3 sequence is 16 residues long. Trimming cost V 4 bases and J 8 bases; bases outside gene matches: 8. The germline gives CDR1 SEHNR, CDR2 FQNEAQ (reference sequence). The CDR3 coding sequence is TGTGCCAGCAGCTCAATCCCCGGGACAGGGGATTCACCCCTCCACTTT. It translates to CASSSIPGTGDSPLHF.

The chain combines TRBV25-1 with TRBJ2-4; D remains unclear. The V gene lost 3 bases and the J gene lost 2 bases, with 17 bases spanning the gap. CDR3 length: 17 residues. Germline V lookup: CDR1 MGHDK, CDR2 SYGVNS. CDR3 sequence reads: CASSDPDTHSPKNIQYF. DNA of the CDR3: TGTGCCAGCAGTGACCCAGACACTCACTCCCCCAAAAACATTCAGTACTTC. Full variable domain (remainder filled in from reference TRBV25-1 and TRBJ2-4): EADIYQTPRYLVIGTGKKITLECSQTMGHDKMYWYQQDPGMELHLIHYSYGVNSTEKGDLSSESTVSRIRTEHFPLTLESARPSHTSQYLCASSDPDTHSPKNIQYFGAGTRLSVL.

V is TRBV28 and J is TRBJ1-5; D perhaps matches TRBD1 (6 bases). The CDR3 extends over 24 amino acids. Trimming removed 3 bases from V and 4 bases from J, with 40 bases in between. Germline V gene sequence: CDR1 MDHEN, CDR2 SYDVKM. Written as DNA, the CDR3 is TGTGCCAGCAGTTTTTTTTTCGGGGTTCCGGCCCGGCCCAGTCTCACAGGGAAAAATCAGCCCCAGCATTTT. This codes for CASSFFFGVPARPSLTGKNQPQHF.

J is TRBJ2-5 and V is TRBV11-3, with 12 bases identical to TRBD2. The CDR3 consists of 17 residues. The V segment lost 4 bases and the J segment 1 base; nucleotides outside the gene matches: 7. Germline V CDR1 and CDR2: SGHNT, YENEEA. CDR3 amino acids: CASSSRPGLAGQETQYF. DNA for the CDR3: TGTGCCAGCAGCTCGCGTCCGGGACTAGCGGGCCAAGAGACCCAGTACTTC. The full variable domain, completed using reference TRBV11-3 and TRBJ2-5, is EAGVVQSPRYKIIEKKQPVAFWCNPISGHNTLYWYLQNLGQGPELLIRYENEEAVDDSQLPKDRFSAERLKGVDSTLKIQPAELGDSAVYLCASSSRPGLAGQETQYFGPGTRLLVL.

The V and J genes are TRBV4-3 and TRBJ2-2, with 7 bases matching TRBD2. Unmatched junction bases numbered 17, after V lost 0 bases and J lost 7 bases. This CDR3 is built from 19 residues. CDR1 is LGHNA, CDR2 YSLEER, per germline. CDR3 DNA: TGCGCCAGCAGCCAAGATAGGCTAGCGGCTTCTCATGGGGGCGGGGAGCTGTTTTTT. As protein: CASSQDRLAASHGGGELFF.

The rearrangement uses TRBV9 and TRBJ2-7, with unresolved D. The germline V and J ends were trimmed by 0 bases and 3 bases, with 7 bases remaining between them. This CDR3 is 13 amino acids long. Germline CDR1 reads SGDLS; CDR2 reads YYNGEE. The CDR3 loop is CASSVGLDYEQYF. CDR3 DNA sequence: TGTGCCAGCAGCGTAGGACTCGACTACGAGCAGTACTTC.

The chain uses TRBV7-2 and TRBJ1-5; 12 bases are a match to TRBD1. V lost 5 bases and J lost 4; bases outside the gene matches: 3. Germline CDR1 is SGHTA and CDR2 is FQGNSA. The length of the CDR3 is 15 residues. CDR3 nucleotide sequence: TGTGCCAGCAGCCGGGACAGGGGGCGTAATCAGCCCCAGCATTTT. Encoded protein: CASSRDRGRNQPQHF.

This clone occurred once. The rearrangement uses TRBV19 and TRBJ2-1, with TRBD2 as a possible D gene (6 bases). This CDR3 is 16 amino acids long. Trimming removed 5 bases at V and 0 bases at J, with 14 bases between. From germline, CDR1 is LNHDA and CDR2 SQIVND (reference sequence). The CDR3 coding sequence is TGTGCCAGTAGTCCTCTCGGGACTCGCTCCTACAATGAGCAGTTCTTC. Residues: CASSPLGTRSYNEQFF.